These 27 T cell receptor beta chains were sequenced from one sample in a study of CD8+ T cells in alopecia areata. Sequencing templates came from extracted RNA that was reverse transcribed into cDNA. Sequencing was performed with immunoSEQ multiplex PCR; in TCRdb, only in-frame clones are kept and a portion is missing. The sample shows 90,000 to 100,000 clones, 35% to 50% of them seen only once. The sequenced sample consisted of CD4+ T cells sorted from blood. These TCRs come from a human donor with alopecia areata.

This clone was detected a few times. The rearrangement uses TRBV29-1 and TRBJ2-5; 9 positions match TRBD2. CDR1 and CDR2 from the germline V gene are SQVTM and ANQGSEA. V lost 5 bases and J lost 3; bases outside the gene matches: 7. The CDR3 contains 14 residues. Written as DNA, the CDR3 is TGCAGCGTTCAAAGGGAGCGGGAGGAAGAGACCCAGTACTTC. This encodes CSVQREREEETQYF. The whole variable domain, remainder taken from reference TRBV29-1 and TRBJ2-5, is SAVISQKPSRDICQRGTSLTIQCQVDSQVTMMFWYRQQPGQSLTLIATANQGSEATYESGFVIDKFPISRPNLTFSTLTVSNMSPEDSSIYLCSVQREREEETQYFGPGTRLLVL.

The chain joins TRBV30 to TRBJ2-6; D may be TRBD2 (5 bases). The CDR3 loop spans 14 amino acids. In germline, CDR1 is GTSNPN, CDR2 SVGIG (reference sequence). The V gene lost 4 bases and the J gene lost 3 bases, with 10 bases spanning the gap. Written as DNA, the CDR3 is TGTGCCTGGACGAGGGAATATGGGGCCAACGTCCTGACTTTC. This encodes CAWTREYGANVLTF.

The chain uses TRBV6-5 and TRBJ2-1, with 13 nucleotides matching TRBD2. V gave up 6 bases and J gave up 10 bases; unmatched junction bases: 9. The CDR3 spans 15 residues. CDR1 is MNHEY and CDR2 is SVGAGI in the germline V gene. The CDR3 reads CASRPGLAGPLEQFF. The CDR3 nucleotides read TGTGCCAGCAGACCGGGACTAGCGGGACCCTTGGAGCAGTTCTTC.

This sequence joins TRBV9 and TRBJ1-1; 8 bases align to TRBD1. Germline values: CDR1 SGDLS, CDR2 YYNGEE. The CDR3 totals 15 residues. Trimming took 1 base from V and 4 from J; bases not matched to a gene: 6. The CDR3 nucleotides read TGTGCCAGCAGCGTAAGACAGGGGCCACCCACTGAAGCTTTCTTT. Translating it yields CASSVRQGPPTEAFF.

Only a few counts were recorded for this clone. V is TRBV29-1 and J is TRBJ1-5, with D hard to call. The V end lost 5 bases, the J end lost 5 bases, and 10 bases lay between the germline ends. CDR1 SQVTM and CDR2 ANQGSEA come from the germline V gene. The CDR3 runs 12 residues. CDR3 residues: CSVSGGDQPQHF. CDR3 DNA sequence: TGCAGCGTTTCCGGTGGGGATCAGCCCCAGCATTTT.

This sequence joins TRBV5-1 and TRBJ2-3, with 9 bases matching TRBD1. J gave up 3 bases and V 7 bases, and 3 bases lay outside the gene matches. This CDR3 region has 13 residues. Looked up from germline, CDR1 is SGHRS and CDR2 is YFSETQ. CDR3: CASRQGGTDTQYF. As DNA, the CDR3 is TGCGCCAGCCGACAGGGGGGGACAGATACGCAGTATTTT.

This clone was detected a few times. The CDR3 bases are TGTGCCAGCAGCTTGGGGGGTTCTGGGGCCAACGTCCTGACTTTC. It translates to CASSLGGSGANVLTF. J is TRBJ2-6 and V is TRBV5-4; D is uncertain. This CDR3 spans 15 amino acids. Per the germline V gene, CDR1 is SGHNT and CDR2 is YYREEE (reference sequence). Trimming cost V 0 bases and J 1 base, with 5 bases left between them.

The table lists this clone with a few counts. This rearrangement joins TRBV28 to TRBJ2-4, with 9 positions matching TRBD1. Germline V CDR1 and CDR2: MDHEN, SYDVKM. The ends lost 6 bases at V and 6 bases at J; junction bases unmatched: 3. This CDR3 is built from 13 residues. The CDR3 DNA is TGTGCCAGCAGACCGGGACAGGGAAACATTCAGTACTTC. Its translation: CASRPGQGNIQYF.

This clone was seen a handful of times. This chain uses TRBV29-1 with TRBJ1-1; D remains unclear. Germline CDR1 is SQVTM and CDR2 is ANQGSEA. The length of the CDR3 is 11 residues. Trimming removed 6 bases at V and 6 bases at J, with 11 bases between. CDR3 DNA: TGCAGCGTAGCTTCCTCGGCTGAAGCTTTCTTT. It translates to CSVASSAEAFF.

Many counts were recorded for this clone. The chain recombines TRBV19 with TRBJ2-7; 9 positions agree with TRBD2. The CDR3 is 13 residues long. The germline V gene has CDR1 LNHDA and CDR2 SQIVND (reference sequence). The junction had 6 bases not matched to a gene; V was cut back by 5 bases and J by 7 bases. The CDR3 sequence: CASSAGLAGEQYF. CDR3 DNA sequence: TGTGCCAGTAGTGCGGGACTAGCTGGGGAGCAGTACTTC.

The gene calls are TRBV29-1 and TRBJ2-1; D is perhaps TRBD1 (5 bases). The CDR3 runs 14 residues. CDR1 is SQVTM, CDR2 ANQGSEA, per germline. Trimming took 7 bases from V and 5 from J, leaving 18 bases between them. CDR3 sequence: CSAGWGRVDNEQFF. In DNA form, the CDR3 reads TGCAGCGCCGGATGGGGCAGGGTTGACAATGAGCAGTTCTTC.

The genes are TRBV29-1 and TRBJ2-6; the D gene could be TRBD1 or TRBD2 (5 bases each). V dropped 6 bases and J dropped 1 base, with 10 bases sitting between them. Per the germline V gene, CDR1 is SQVTM and CDR2 is ANQGSEA. The CDR3 is 14 residues long. For the CDR3, the DNA is TGCAGCGTCGCTGGGGGATCTGGGGCCAACGTCCTGACTTTC. Protein product: CSVAGGSGANVLTF.

The J gene is TRBJ2-2, the V gene TRBV9; TRBD1 is a possible D gene (5 bases). The CDR3 contains 15 residues. Trimming shortened V by 4 bases and J by 0 bases, and 10 bases separated the two germline ends. CDR1 is SGDLS, CDR2 YYNGEE, per germline. Written as DNA, the CDR3 is TGTGCCAGCAGCCAAAGACAGACGAACACCGGGGAGCTGTTTTTT. This translates into CASSQRQTNTGELFF.

This clone was picked up one time. V and J are TRBV6-5 and TRBJ2-7, with D uncertain. The CDR3 contains 14 residues. V was cut by 5 bases and J by 2 bases, with 13 bases left in between. Germline V gene lookup returns CDR1 MNHEY and CDR2 SVGAGI. The CDR3 reads CASSQTLLTYEQYF. CDR3 DNA sequence: TGTGCCAGCAGTCAGACCCTACTTACCTACGAGCAGTACTTC.

V usage is TRBV5-1 and J usage is TRBJ2-1, with 12 nucleotides matching TRBD2. The CDR3 extends over 15 amino acids. The germline CDR1 and CDR2 sequences are SGHRS and YFSETQ. V shed 3 bases and J 6 bases; nucleotides not matched to a gene: 4. The CDR3 region has the DNA TGCGCCAGCAGCTACTGGACTAGCGGGGCCAATGAGCAGTTCTTC. Its protein is CASSYWTSGANEQFF.

The J gene is TRBJ2-7, the V gene TRBV28; no definite D call. The germline CDR1 and CDR2 sequences are MDHEN and SYDVKM. This CDR3 is 15 amino acids long. V was clipped by 3 bases and J by 0 bases, with 12 bases between them. The CDR3 is CASSLPTPVSYEQYF. Here the CDR3 DNA reads TGTGCCAGCAGTTTGCCAACACCTGTCTCCTACGAGCAGTACTTC.

DNA of the CDR3: TGTGCCAGCAGCGAAAAGGAACGCAGAGGTACCCAGTACTTC. Translating gives CASSEKERRGTQYF. The chain uses TRBV11-2 and TRBJ2-5, with unresolved D. V lost 5 bases and J 8 bases, leaving 18 bases between the germline ends. There are 14 residues in the CDR3. Germline V gene lookup returns CDR1 SGHAT and CDR2 FQNNGV.

V usage is TRBV7-9 and J usage is TRBJ2-7; D might be TRBD2 (5 bases). In germline, CDR1 is SEHNR, CDR2 FQNEAQ (reference sequence). The CDR3 totals 12 residues. The ends were cut back, 7 bases at V and 7 bases at J, with 14 bases in the middle. CDR3 amino acids: CASIDLEGEQYF. CDR3 nucleotides: TGTGCCAGCATAGACCTCGAGGGAGAGCAGTACTTC.

The gene calls are TRBV29-1 and TRBJ1-1; no definite D call. Germline V gene lookup returns CDR1 SQVTM and CDR2 ANQGSEA. V shed 3 bases and J shed 0 bases, with 8 bases lying between them. The CDR3 is made up of 13 amino acids. CDR3: CSVESAMNTEAFF. The DNA of the CDR3 is TGCAGCGTTGAGTCAGCTATGAACACTGAAGCTTTCTTT.

This clone has more than one count but fewer than ten. The chain combines TRBV21-1 with TRBJ2-5; the table assigns TRBD1, which was not confirmed against the DNA. TRBV21-1 counts as a pseudogene. This CDR3 spans 14 amino acids. CDR3 amino acids: CASILGDRSETQYF. CDR3 sequence (DNA): TGTGCCAGCATCCTAGGGGACAGGTCAGAGACCCAGTACTTC.

This clone was seen a handful of times. The genes are TRBV29-1 and TRBJ1-1, with D unresolved. The V gene's germline CDR1 is SQVTM and CDR2 ANQGSEA. The V end lost 4 bases, the J end lost 3 bases, and 9 bases lay between the germline ends. The CDR3 runs to 12 residues. The CDR3 coding sequence is TGCAGCGTTGTCTGGGTGGACACTGAAGCTTTCTTT. Its translation: CSVVWVDTEAFF.

This clone appeared a few times. The chain links TRBV29-1 to TRBJ2-7; TRBD2 matches at 8 bases. This CDR3 is built from 15 residues. Germline V lookup: CDR1 SQVTM, CDR2 ANQGSEA. With V trimmed by 7 bases and J by 1 base, 12 bases remained unmatched. CDR3 sequence (DNA): TGCAGCGCCCTCCCGGGCCGGGGGGGATCCTACGAGCAGTACTTC. It yields the protein CSALPGRGGSYEQYF.

A single count supports this clone. This chain's CDR3 is CASRGGQGQRVPETQYF. The CDR3 nucleotides read TGCGCCAGCAGAGGAGGACAGGGGCAGCGGGTACCGGAGACCCAGTACTTC. This rearrangement joins TRBV5-1 to TRBJ2-5; 9 nucleotides match TRBD1. Per germline, CDR1 SGHRS and CDR2 YFSETQ. The CDR3 spans 17 residues. With V trimmed by 5 bases and J by 5 bases, 16 bases remained unmatched.

This clone is a singleton in its sample. The V call is TRBV7-2, the J call TRBJ1-5; D uncertain. CDR3 length: 13 residues. Germline V lookup: CDR1 SGHTA, CDR2 FQGNSA. V lost 5 bases and J 3 bases, leaving 8 bases between the germline ends. CDR3 region: CASSPTNNQPQHF. CDR3 DNA: TGTGCCAGCAGCCCGACGAACAATCAGCCCCAGCATTTT.

Of note for this clone: The same CDR3 also results from other DNA sequences found in this sample. The chain uses TRBV2 and TRBJ2-1; 7 nucleotides agree with TRBD1. There are 15 residues in the CDR3. Germline V lookup: CDR1 SNHLY, CDR2 FYNNEI. Trimming took 2 bases from V and 4 from J; bases not matched to a gene: 5. The chain's CDR3 is CASSERQGGYNEQFF. CDR3 DNA: TGTGCCAGCAGTGAAAGACAGGGCGGGTACAATGAGCAGTTCTTC.

The chain carries TRBV30 and TRBJ2-7, with D tentatively TRBD2 (5 bases). CDR3 size: 12 residues. The germline CDR1 and CDR2 sequences are GTSNPN and SVGIG (reference sequence). The V end was cut by 3 bases, the J end by 3 bases, with 9 bases between. DNA for the CDR3: TGTGCCTGGAGCACCAGCGGCTACGAGCAGTACTTC. It specifies CAWSTSGYEQYF.

This clone was counted only a few times. The rearrangement joins TRBV29-1 to TRBJ2-5; D may be TRBD1 (5 bases). The ends were cut back, 7 bases at V and 1 base at J, with 7 bases in the middle. The CDR3 consists of 11 residues. Germline V gene sequence: CDR1 SQVTM, CDR2 ANQGSEA. The chain's CDR3 is CSADSQETQYF. As DNA, the CDR3 is TGCAGCGCCGACAGCCAAGAGACCCAGTACTTC.